This T cell receptor (beta chain) was recovered during a study of blood T cell repertoires in COVID-19. Study information: Sites across the United States, Italy and Spain contributed samples from acute and convalescent COVID-19. Sources were T cells, B-cell-depleted T cells, or PBMCs; the material itself was cDNA or gDNA.

The assay was immunoSEQ multiplex PCR, and TCRdb's table has in-frame clones only and misses some. The sample records 200,000 to 250,000 clones, 80% being singletons. Germline CDR1 SGHTA, CDR2 FQGTGA. V lost 3 bases and J 1 base, leaving 6 bases between the germline ends. CDR3 length: 14 amino acids. This clone was recorded many times. This TCR was recovered from a woman between 70 and 85 years old with acute or convalescent COVID-19. The chain carries TRBV7-3 and TRBJ2-2; D gene unclear. Sequences were obtained from peripheral blood. The CDR3, as DNA: TGTGCCAGCAGCTTTAGTGGGAACACCGGGGAGCTGTTTTTT. Encoded protein: CASSFSGNTGELFF.